The 2 T cell receptor beta chains given below trace back to one sample, sequenced in a study of T-cell memory formation after mild COVID-19. Using its own MiXCR run on the 5' RACE reads, TCRdb lists one record per CDR3 protein. The sample lists about 88,000 distinct CDR3 sequences; approximately 25% were seen once. The sequenced sample consisted of PBMCs or a T cell subset sorted from them (not recorded which). Receptors were obtained from a young man who had mild COVID-19 (a few samples of this study predate the infection). Cell type and time point are not known.

This clonotype was counted between two and nine times. V usage is TRBV12-3 or TRBV12-4 and J usage is TRBJ1-1; no clear D gene. V dropped 6 bases and J dropped 1 base, with 9 bases sitting between them. This CDR3 is built from 13 residues. The CDR3 is CASSYSPNTEAFF. The CDR3 DNA reads as TGTGCCAGCAGCTACTCACCGAACACTGAAGCTTTCTTT.

The J gene is TRBJ2-7, the V gene TRBV4-1; 7 positions agree with TRBD1. Per germline, CDR1 MGHRA and CDR2 YSYEKL. The CDR3 sequence is 15 residues long. V lost 3 bases, J lost 2 bases, and 7 bases stayed unmatched. The CDR3 coding sequence is TGCGCCAGCAGCCAGGCCCCGGGACAGCCCTACGAGCAGTACGTC. Protein sequence: CASSQAPGQPYEQYV.